The 9 T cell receptor beta chains reported below all come from one sample, sequenced in a study of monozygotic twins with inflammatory bowel disease. Each CDR3 protein gets one entry in TCRdb, which reprocessed the 5' RACE reads and gives no DNA. The sample table includes about 380,000 distinct CDR3 sequences. Sequences were obtained from blood. Every receptor here comes from a human donor with ulcerative colitis or Crohn's disease, or a healthy co-twin of an affected twin (not recorded which).

The CDR3 reads CASSWEPGLNTEAFF. The V and J genes are TRBV5-6 and TRBJ1-1; TCRdb designates TRBD1, a call that cannot be tested without DNA. Germline V gives CDR1 SGHDT, CDR2 YYEEEE. The CDR3 runs 15 residues. Drawing the rest from reference TRBV5-6 and TRBJ1-1, the complete variable domain is DAGVTQSPTHLIKTRGQQVTLRCSPKSGHDTVSWYQQALGQGPQFIFQYYEEEERQRGNFPDRFSGHQFPNYSSELNVNALLLGDSALYLCASSWEPGLNTEAFFGQGTRLTVV.

V usage is TRBV28 and J usage is TRBJ1-6. This CDR3 is built from 14 residues. Per the germline V gene, CDR1 is MDHEN and CDR2 is SYDVKM. The CDR3 region is CASSLLQRNSPLHF.

The rearrangement uses TRBV20-1 and TRBJ1-5; TCRdb lists TRBD1, though no DNA is available to test this call. There are 14 residues in the CDR3. Germline loops: CDR1 DFQATT, CDR2 SNEGSKA (reference sequence). The chain's CDR3 is CSATWTGGNQPQHF.

V usage is TRBV12-5 and J usage is TRBJ1-5. The CDR3 totals 15 residues. Germline-derived CDR1 and CDR2 are LGHNT and FRNRAP. CDR3 residues: CASLTGDLIRQPQHF.

The gene calls are TRBV6-2 or TRBV6-3 and TRBJ2-1; TCRdb proposes TRBD1, but this gene call is untestable without DNA. Germline CDR1 reads MNHEY; CDR2 reads SVGEGT. The CDR3 is 16 residues long. CDR3 region: CASSILAGSRAHEQFF.

The chain employs TRBV4-2 and TRBJ1-2; with no DNA, the TCRdb D assignment of TRBD1 cannot be verified. Per the germline V gene, CDR1 is LGHNA and CDR2 is YNFKEQ. This CDR3 region has 17 residues. CDR3 in amino acids: CASRKASSTGSNYGYTF.

The chain recombines TRBV29-1 with TRBJ2-1; TCRdb's D call, TRBD1, is unchecked because there is no DNA. Germline V gives CDR1 SQVTM, CDR2 ANQGSEA. The CDR3 runs 13 residues. The CDR3 spells CSVVDSQYNEQFF.

The CDR3 spells CASSSTVTGELFF. The V and J genes are TRBV5-1 and TRBJ2-2. CDR1 is SGHRS and CDR2 is YFSETQ in the germline V gene. The CDR3 extends over 13 amino acids.

The rearrangement uses TRBV5-1 and TRBJ2-2. The V gene's germline CDR1 is SGHRS and CDR2 YFSETQ. CDR3 length: 18 amino acids. CDR3 sequence reads: CASSLAVLRVANTGELFF. Full variable domain (missing parts from reference TRBV5-1 and TRBJ2-2): KAGVTQTPRYLIKTRGQQVTLSCSPISGHRSVSWYQQTPGQGLQFLFEYFSETQRNKGNFPGRFSGRQFSNSRSEMNVSTLELGDSALYLCASSLAVLRVANTGELFFGEGSRLTVL.